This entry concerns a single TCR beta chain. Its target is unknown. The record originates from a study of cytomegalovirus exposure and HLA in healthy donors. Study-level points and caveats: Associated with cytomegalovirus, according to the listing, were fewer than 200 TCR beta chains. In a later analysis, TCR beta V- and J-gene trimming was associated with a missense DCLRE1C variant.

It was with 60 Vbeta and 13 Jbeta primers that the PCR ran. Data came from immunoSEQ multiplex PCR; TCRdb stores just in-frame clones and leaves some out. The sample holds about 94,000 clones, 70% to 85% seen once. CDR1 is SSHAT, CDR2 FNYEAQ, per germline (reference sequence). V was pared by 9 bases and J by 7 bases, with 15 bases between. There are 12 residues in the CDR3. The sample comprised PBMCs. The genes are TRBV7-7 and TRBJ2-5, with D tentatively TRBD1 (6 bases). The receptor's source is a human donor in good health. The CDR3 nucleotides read TGTGCCAGTCGGACAGCGAAGGGGACCCAGTACTTC. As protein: CASRTAKGTQYF.